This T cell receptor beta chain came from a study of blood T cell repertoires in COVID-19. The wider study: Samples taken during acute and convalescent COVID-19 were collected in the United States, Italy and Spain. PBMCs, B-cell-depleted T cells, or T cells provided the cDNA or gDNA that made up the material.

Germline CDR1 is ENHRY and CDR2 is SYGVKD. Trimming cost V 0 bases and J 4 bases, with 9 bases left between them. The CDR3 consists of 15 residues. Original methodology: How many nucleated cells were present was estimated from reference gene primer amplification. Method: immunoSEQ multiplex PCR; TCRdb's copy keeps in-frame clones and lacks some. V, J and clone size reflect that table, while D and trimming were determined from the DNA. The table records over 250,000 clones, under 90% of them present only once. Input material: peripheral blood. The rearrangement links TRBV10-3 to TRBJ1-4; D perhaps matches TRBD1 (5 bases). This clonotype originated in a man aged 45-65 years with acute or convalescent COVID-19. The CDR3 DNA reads TGTGCCATCAGTGAGTCGGGTAGGGGTAATGAAAAACTGTTTTTT. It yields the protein CAISESGRGNEKLFF.